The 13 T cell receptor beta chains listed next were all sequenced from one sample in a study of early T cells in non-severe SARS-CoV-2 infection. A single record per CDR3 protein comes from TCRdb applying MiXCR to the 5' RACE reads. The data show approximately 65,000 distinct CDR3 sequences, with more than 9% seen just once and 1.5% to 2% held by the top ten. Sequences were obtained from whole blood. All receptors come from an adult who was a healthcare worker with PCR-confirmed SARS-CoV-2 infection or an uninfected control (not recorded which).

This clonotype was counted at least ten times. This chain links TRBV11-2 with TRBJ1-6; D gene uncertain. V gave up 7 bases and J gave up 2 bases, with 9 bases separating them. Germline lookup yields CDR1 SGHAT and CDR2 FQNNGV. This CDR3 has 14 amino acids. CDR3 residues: CASTTTAYNSPLHF. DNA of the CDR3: TGTGCCAGCACAACGACGGCCTATAATTCACCCCTCCACTTT.

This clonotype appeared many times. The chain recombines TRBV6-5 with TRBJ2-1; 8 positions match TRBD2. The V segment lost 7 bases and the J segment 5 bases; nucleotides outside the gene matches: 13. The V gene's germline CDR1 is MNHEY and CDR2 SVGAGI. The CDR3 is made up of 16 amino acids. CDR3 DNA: TGTGCCAGCACCCTATTCCCTACTAGCGGTAACAATGAGCAGTTCTTC. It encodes CASTLFPTSGNNEQFF.

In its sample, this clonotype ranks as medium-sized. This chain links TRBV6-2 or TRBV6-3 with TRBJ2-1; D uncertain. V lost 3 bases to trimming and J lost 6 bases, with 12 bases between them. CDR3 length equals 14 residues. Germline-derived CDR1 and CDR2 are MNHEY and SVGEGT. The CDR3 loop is CASSYVGFANEQFF. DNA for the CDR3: TGTGCCAGCAGTTATGTTGGGTTCGCCAATGAGCAGTTCTTC.

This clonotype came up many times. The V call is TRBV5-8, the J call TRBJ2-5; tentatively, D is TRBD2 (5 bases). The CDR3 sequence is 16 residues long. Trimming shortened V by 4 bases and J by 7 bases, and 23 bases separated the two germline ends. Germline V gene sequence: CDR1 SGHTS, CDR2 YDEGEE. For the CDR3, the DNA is TGTGCCAGCAGCCCCCCCACAATGTGGCGGGCCGGGACCCAGTACTTC. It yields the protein CASSPPTMWRAGTQYF. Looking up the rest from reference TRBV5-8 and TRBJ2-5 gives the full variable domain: EAGVTQSPTHLIKTRGQQATLRCSPISGHTSVYWYQQALGLGLQFLLWYDEGEERNRGNFPPRFSGRQFPNYSSELNVNALELEDSALYLCASSPPTMWRAGTQYFGPGTRLLVL.

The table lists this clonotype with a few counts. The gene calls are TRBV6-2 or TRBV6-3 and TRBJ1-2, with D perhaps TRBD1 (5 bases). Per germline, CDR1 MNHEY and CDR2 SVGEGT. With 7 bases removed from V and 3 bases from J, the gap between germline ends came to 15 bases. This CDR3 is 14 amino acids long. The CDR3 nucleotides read TGTGCCAGCACCCACCGGAACAGGTACTATGGCTACACCTTC. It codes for CASTHRNRYYGYTF.

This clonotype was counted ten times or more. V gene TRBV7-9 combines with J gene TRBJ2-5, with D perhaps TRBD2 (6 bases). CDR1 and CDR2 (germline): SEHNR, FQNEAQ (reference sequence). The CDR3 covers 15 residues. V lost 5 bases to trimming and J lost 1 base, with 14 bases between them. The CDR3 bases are TGTGCCAGCAGCCACCGGACTACCACCCAAGAGACCCAGTACTTC. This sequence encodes CASSHRTTTQETQYF.

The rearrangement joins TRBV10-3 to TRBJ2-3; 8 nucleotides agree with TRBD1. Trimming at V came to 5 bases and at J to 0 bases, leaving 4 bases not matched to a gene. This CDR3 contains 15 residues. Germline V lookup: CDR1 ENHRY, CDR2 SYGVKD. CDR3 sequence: CAISSTGGSTDTQYF. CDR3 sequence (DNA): TGTGCCATCAGTAGCACAGGGGGGAGCACAGATACGCAGTATTTT.

CDR3 region: CASSFPRNTEAFF. The CDR3 DNA reads as TGTGCCAGCAGCTTTCCTAGGAACACTGAAGCTTTCTTT. This sequence joins TRBV7-9 and TRBJ1-1, with unresolved D. Germline V gene lookup returns CDR1 SEHNR and CDR2 FQNEAQ (reference sequence). V was trimmed by 3 bases and J by 1 base, leaving 6 bases between them. This CDR3 spans 13 amino acids. Complete variable domain (other parts from reference TRBV7-9 and TRBJ1-1): DTGVSQNPRHKITKRGQNVTFRCDPISEHNRLYWYRQTLGQGPEFLTYFQNEAQLEKSRLLSDRFSAERPKGSFSTLEIQRTEQGDSAMYLCASSFPRNTEAFFGQGTRLTVV.

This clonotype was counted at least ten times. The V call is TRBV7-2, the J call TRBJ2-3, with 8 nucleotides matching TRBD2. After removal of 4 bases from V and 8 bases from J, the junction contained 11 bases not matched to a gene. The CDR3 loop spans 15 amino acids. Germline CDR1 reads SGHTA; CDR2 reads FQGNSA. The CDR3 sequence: CASSSLRGVQGTQYF. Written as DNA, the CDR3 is TGTGCCAGCAGCTCCTTGCGGGGGGTTCAGGGTACGCAGTATTTT.

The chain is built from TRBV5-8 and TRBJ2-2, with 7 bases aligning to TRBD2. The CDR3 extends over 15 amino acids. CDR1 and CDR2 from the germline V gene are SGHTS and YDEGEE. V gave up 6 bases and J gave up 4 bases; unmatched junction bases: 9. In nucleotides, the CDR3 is TGTGCCAGCAAGCGGGATGTCTCGCGCACCGGGGAGCTGTTTTTT. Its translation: CASKRDVSRTGELFF.

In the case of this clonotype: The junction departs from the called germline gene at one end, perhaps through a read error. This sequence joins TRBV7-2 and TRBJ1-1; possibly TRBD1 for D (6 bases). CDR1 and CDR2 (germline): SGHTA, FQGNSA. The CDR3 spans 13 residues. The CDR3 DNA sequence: TGTGCCAGCAGCTCCGACAGGAACACTGAACCTTTCTTT. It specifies CASSSDRNTEPFF.

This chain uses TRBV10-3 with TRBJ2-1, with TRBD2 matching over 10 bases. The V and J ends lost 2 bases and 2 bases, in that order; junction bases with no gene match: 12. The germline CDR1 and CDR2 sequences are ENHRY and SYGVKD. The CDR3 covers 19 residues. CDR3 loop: CAISELSGGDLRPYNEQFF. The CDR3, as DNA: TGTGCCATCAGTGAGCTAAGCGGGGGGGACTTACGGCCCTACAATGAGCAGTTCTTC.

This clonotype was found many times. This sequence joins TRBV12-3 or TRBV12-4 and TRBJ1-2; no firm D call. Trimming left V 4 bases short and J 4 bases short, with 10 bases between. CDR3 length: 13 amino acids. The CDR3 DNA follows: TGTGCCAGCAGTTCTGACGGGCTCTATGGCTACACCTTC. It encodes CASSSDGLYGYTF.